The present T cell receptor (beta chain) was sequenced within a study of blood T cell repertoires in COVID-19. Study-wide background: Both acute and convalescent COVID-19 samples were obtained from the United States, Italy and Spain.

From germline, CDR1 is SNHLY and CDR2 FYNNEI. Unmatched junction bases numbered 8, after V lost 6 bases and J lost 4 bases. The CDR3 covers 16 residues. The authors' processing: Amplification of reference gene primers provided the estimated nucleated cell counts. Here immunoSEQ multiplex PCR was the method, and the copy in TCRdb shows in-frame clones only, minus some. Clone size and the V and J calls come from that table; the DNA yielded D and trimming. The table lists 75,000 to 85,000 clones, approximately 84% of them singletons. The receptor was derived from a man aged 55-75 years with COVID-19, enrolled during active disease. The chain is built from TRBV2 and TRBJ1-5, with 11 bases that match TRBD1. The sequenced sample consisted of peripheral blood. The CDR3 nucleotides read TGTGCCAGCAGGCGTTCCGGGACAGGGGGGAATCAGCCCCAGCATTTT. Its translation: CASRRSGTGGNQPQHF. Looking up the rest from reference TRBV2 and TRBJ1-5 gives the full variable domain: EPEVTQTPSHQVTQMGQEVILRCVPISNHLYFYWYRQILGQKVEFLVSFYNNEISEKSEIFDDQFSVERPDGSNFTLKIRSTKLEDSAMYFCASRRSGTGGNQPQHFGDGTRLSIL.